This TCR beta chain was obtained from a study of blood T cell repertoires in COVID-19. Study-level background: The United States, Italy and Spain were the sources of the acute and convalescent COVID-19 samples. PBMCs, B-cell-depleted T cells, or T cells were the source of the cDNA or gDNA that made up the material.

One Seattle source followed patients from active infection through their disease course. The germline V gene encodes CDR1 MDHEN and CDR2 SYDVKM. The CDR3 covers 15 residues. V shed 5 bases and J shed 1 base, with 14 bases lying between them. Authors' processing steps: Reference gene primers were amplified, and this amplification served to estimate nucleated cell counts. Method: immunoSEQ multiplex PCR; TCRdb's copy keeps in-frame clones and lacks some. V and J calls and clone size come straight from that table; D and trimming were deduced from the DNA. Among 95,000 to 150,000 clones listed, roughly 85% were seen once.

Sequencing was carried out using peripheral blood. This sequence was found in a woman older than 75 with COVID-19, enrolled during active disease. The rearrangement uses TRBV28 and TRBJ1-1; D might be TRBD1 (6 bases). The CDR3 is CASSPEGQTNTEAFF. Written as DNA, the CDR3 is TGTGCCAGCAGTCCCGAGGGACAAACGAACACTGAAGCTTTCTTT.